This T cell receptor (beta chain) is from a study of blood T cell repertoires in COVID-19. Study-wide context: The analysed material was cDNA or gDNA that came from T cells, B-cell-depleted T cells, or PBMCs.

The repertoire was sequenced with immunoSEQ multiplex PCR; TCRdb's copy has only in-frame clones and lacks some. This sample has around 100,000 clones, with roughly 80% found just once. The J segment lost 1 base and the V segment lost 1 base, leaving 6 bases of the junction unmatched. This CDR3 contains 18 residues. The germline V gene has CDR1 SGHTA and CDR2 FQGNSA. The specimen sequenced was peripheral blood. The V and J genes are TRBV7-2 and TRBJ2-6; 8 nucleotides agree with TRBD1. The source of this sequence is a woman at least 80 years old with active or convalescent COVID-19. The CDR3 coding sequence is TGTGCCAGCAGCTTAGTCGGCAGGGGGCGGTCTGGGGCCAACGTCCTGACTTTC. As protein: CASSLVGRGRSGANVLTF.